Shown below are 25 T cell receptor beta chains from a single sample sequenced in a study of beta chain features in type 1 diabetes. Study-level points and caveats: Shorter TCRB CDR3s, moderately but significantly so, marked every one of the four CD4+ subsets in Type 1 diabetes patients.

Their target antigens are unknown. The study reverse transcribed the entire isolated RNA, so it sequenced expressed TCRB transcripts. The assay was immunoSEQ multiplex PCR, and TCRdb's table has in-frame clones only and misses some. The sample shows hundreds of thousands of clones, 10% to 15% of them seen only once. Sequences were obtained from naive CD4+ T cells from blood. The receptors shown here come from a man younger than 30 with type 1 diabetes.

This clone came up a few times. The rearrangement joins TRBV19 to TRBJ1-5; D might be TRBD1 (5 bases). From germline, CDR1 is LNHDA and CDR2 SQIVND (reference sequence). Trimming left V 0 bases short and J 7 bases short, with 13 bases between. CDR3 size: 15 residues. The CDR3 spells CASSIDSGRYQPQHF. The DNA of the CDR3 is TGTGCCAGTAGTATAGATTCAGGGCGTTACCAGCCCCAGCATTTT.

This clone was recorded a few times. CDR3 bases: TGTGCCAGCAGGCCCCGGGACTGGTACGAGCAGTACTTC. Translating it yields CASRPRDWYEQYF. V is TRBV6-6 and J is TRBJ2-7, with D possibly being TRBD2 (6 bases). The CDR3 extends over 13 amino acids. V was cut by 6 bases and J by 4 bases, with 13 bases left in between. Germline CDR1 MNHNY, CDR2 SVGAGI (reference sequence).

This clone appeared a few times. V gene TRBV5-8 combines with J gene TRBJ1-1; 10 bases match TRBD1. The CDR3 loop spans 13 amino acids. From germline, CDR1 is SGHTS and CDR2 YDEGEE. V was pared by 4 bases and J by 4 bases, with 1 base of the junction left unmatched. The CDR3 protein is CASSRTGGTEAFF. DNA for the CDR3: TGTGCCAGCAGCAGGACAGGGGGCACTGAAGCTTTCTTT.

This sequence joins TRBV5-1 and TRBJ1-6; D ambiguous. CDR1 SGHRS and CDR2 YFSETQ come from the germline V gene. V was shortened by 4 bases and J by 5 bases, with 10 bases between the two germline ends. This CDR3 has 14 amino acids. Here the CDR3 DNA reads TGCGCCAGCAGCCGGGCAGTAGATAATTCACCCCTCCACTTT. The encoded protein is CASSRAVDNSPLHF.

In its sample, this clone was seen a few times. This sample also contains other DNA sequences that code for the same CDR3. The V call is TRBV29-1, the J call TRBJ1-1; 8 bases align to TRBD1. The V segment lost 6 bases and the J segment 5 bases; nucleotides outside the gene matches: 8. Germline-derived CDR1 and CDR2 are SQVTM and ANQGSEA. The CDR3 sequence is 13 residues long. CDR3 sequence (DNA): TGCAGCGTCACCACAGGGGGAGGAACTGAAGCTTTCTTT. Translation gives CSVTTGGGTEAFF.

This clone was picked up a small number of times. J is TRBJ2-6 and V is TRBV30; no reliable D call. The CDR3 is 17 residues long. V gave up 0 bases and J gave up 2 bases, with 14 bases separating them. Germline loops: CDR1 GTSNPN, CDR2 SVGIG (reference sequence). CDR3 sequence reads: CAWSVIYRAAGANVLTF. CDR3 bases: TGTGCCTGGAGTGTAATTTACCGGGCGGCTGGGGCCAACGTCCTGACTTTC.

The chain joins TRBV11-1 to TRBJ2-5, with TRBD1 matching over 9 bases. CDR3 length equals 15 residues. The germline CDR1 and CDR2 sequences are SGHAT and FQDESV (reference sequence). V lost 6 bases to trimming and J lost 5 bases; unmatched junction nucleotides: 10. CDR3 loop: CASRAQGARRETQYF. CDR3 in DNA: TGTGCCAGCAGAGCACAGGGGGCGCGGAGGGAGACCCAGTACTTC.

This chain links TRBV19 with TRBJ2-1, with D perhaps TRBD1 or TRBD2 (5 bases each). CDR1 is LNHDA, CDR2 SQIVND, per germline (reference sequence). There are 11 residues in the CDR3. V lost 9 bases and J lost 11, with 14 bases in between. In DNA, the CDR3 is TGTGCCAGCCAAGGCCCGGGACAGCAGTTCTTC. This sequence encodes CASQGPGQQFF.

The chain couples TRBV28 to TRBJ1-1, with D unclear. CDR3 length: 12 residues. Trimming removed 6 bases at V and 1 base at J, with 6 bases between. CDR1 and CDR2 from the germline V gene are MDHEN and SYDVKM. CDR3: CASRIPNTEAFF. The CDR3 DNA sequence: TGTGCCAGCAGGATTCCGAACACTGAAGCTTTCTTT.

V is TRBV7-9 and J is TRBJ2-7; the D gene is possibly TRBD1 (5 bases). The CDR3 extends over 14 amino acids. The germline CDR1 and CDR2 sequences are SEHNR and FQNEAQ (reference sequence). Trimming removed 1 base from V and 5 bases from J, with 12 bases in between. Here the CDR3 DNA reads TGTGCCAGCAGCTTAGATGGGGCATCGGACGAGCAGTACTTC. Protein: CASSLDGASDEQYF.

The table lists this clone with a few counts. This chain joins TRBV11-2 and TRBJ1-6; D call uncertain. This CDR3 comprises 15 residues. Germline V CDR1 and CDR2: SGHAT, FQNNGV. V lost 2 bases and J lost 5, with 10 bases in between. The CDR3 protein is CASSLPVPNNSPLHF. The CDR3 DNA is TGTGCCAGCAGCTTACCCGTTCCAAATAATTCACCCCTCCACTTT.

The chain links TRBV15 to TRBJ2-2, with D unresolved. This CDR3 has 18 residues. Trimming took off 2 bases at V and 0 bases at J, with 16 bases between the two ends. Germline CDR1 reads LNHNV; CDR2 reads YYDKDF (reference sequence). In DNA, the CDR3 is TGTGCCACCAGCAGATCCTGGGAAAGAGGCCCGAACACCGGGGAGCTGTTTTTT. This gives the protein CATSRSWERGPNTGELFF.

This clone was detected only a few times. V gene TRBV7-9 combines with J gene TRBJ1-6; D remains ambiguous. CDR3 length equals 15 residues. CDR1 SEHNR and CDR2 FQNEAQ come from the germline V gene (reference sequence). V gave up 4 bases and J gave up 7 bases, with 14 bases separating them. The CDR3 loop is CASSSDGGVNSPLHF. The DNA for the CDR3 is TGTGCCAGCAGCTCCGACGGCGGGGTAAATTCACCCCTCCACTTT.

The V and J genes are TRBV5-4 and TRBJ1-3; no clear D. The CDR3 has 14 residues. Trimming pared 4 bases from V and 2 bases from J, leaving 10 bases between. CDR1 is SGHNT, CDR2 YYREEE, per germline (reference sequence). The CDR3 loop is CASSPEAAGNTIYF. In nucleotides, the CDR3 is TGTGCCAGCAGCCCGGAGGCAGCTGGAAACACCATATATTTT.

This clone was picked up a small number of times. The V call is TRBV7-9, the J call TRBJ1-3; D is unresolved. CDR1 SEHNR and CDR2 FQNEAQ come from the germline V gene (reference sequence). Between the trimmed V and J ends, which lost 3 bases and 3 bases, there was a span of 6 bases. This CDR3 is 13 amino acids long. CDR3 in DNA: TGTGCCAGCAGCTTCGAAAATGGAAACACCATATATTTT. Translated, it gives CASSFENGNTIYF.

This chain links TRBV7-9 with TRBJ1-2; 11 bases agree with TRBD1. Looked up from germline, CDR1 is SEHNR and CDR2 is FQNEAQ (reference sequence). V gave up 5 bases and J gave up 2 bases; unmatched junction bases: 4. The CDR3 spans 15 residues. The CDR3 bases are TGTGCCAGCAGCGCCCGGACAGGGGGCAACTATGGCTACACCTTC. This codes for CASSARTGGNYGYTF.

The J gene is TRBJ1-5, the V gene TRBV30; D is ambiguous. The germline V gene encodes CDR1 GTSNPN and CDR2 SVGIG (reference sequence). The CDR3 has 12 residues. Trimming took 2 bases from V and 11 from J, leaving 13 bases between them. CDR3 in amino acids: CAWSLNARAQHF. The CDR3 nucleotides read TGTGCCTGGAGTCTAAATGCAAGGGCCCAGCATTTT.

Only a few counts were recorded for this clone. This chain joins TRBV4-2 and TRBJ2-7; D is possibly TRBD1 (6 bases). CDR1 and CDR2 from the germline V gene are LGHNA and YNFKEQ. CDR3 size: 13 residues. The V end was cut by 0 bases, the J end by 8 bases, with 11 bases between. The CDR3 coding sequence is TGTGCCAGCAGCCAAGAGGAACAGGGAAAGCAGTACTTC. Translation: CASSQEEQGKQYF.

The CDR3 loop reads CASSLGQGSTDTQYF. For the CDR3, the DNA is TGTGCCAGCAGTTTGGGACAGGGGAGCACAGATACGCAGTATTTT. The chain is built from TRBV6-6 and TRBJ2-3; 10 bases are a match to TRBD1. The CDR3 loop spans 15 amino acids. V was pared by 4 bases and J by 0 bases, with 1 base of the junction left unmatched. Germline CDR1 reads MNHNY; CDR2 reads SVGAGI (reference sequence).

This clone has more than one count but fewer than ten. The rearrangement joins TRBV10-3 to TRBJ1-1; no firm D call. CDR1 and CDR2 (germline): ENHRY, SYGVKD. The CDR3 has 14 residues. The V end lost 0 bases, the J end lost 1 base, and 6 bases lay between the germline ends. DNA for the CDR3: TGTGCCATCAGTGAGTCGAGGCAGAACACTGAAGCTTTCTTT. Translation: CAISESRQNTEAFF.

The chain employs TRBV27 and TRBJ1-2; tentative D call: TRBD1 (5 bases). CDR3 size: 12 residues. V was shortened by 6 bases and J by 8 bases, with 13 bases between the two germline ends. CDR1 and CDR2 (germline): MNHEY, SMNVEV (reference sequence). The CDR3 DNA follows: TGTGCCAGCAGACGAGGGGAGAACGGCTACACCTTC. Residues: CASRRGENGYTF.

This clone has just a few counts. V is TRBV5-1 and J is TRBJ2-7, with TRBD1 matching 8 bases. The ends lost 3 bases at V and 5 bases at J; junction bases unmatched: 7. This CDR3 has 14 amino acids. Germline V gene data show CDR1 as SGHRS and CDR2 as YFSETQ. The CDR3 reads CASSWTGPGHEQYF. In DNA form, the CDR3 reads TGCGCCAGCAGCTGGACAGGGCCCGGTCACGAGCAGTACTTC.

The genes are TRBV10-2 and TRBJ1-1; D is uncertain. CDR1 WSHSY and CDR2 SAAADI come from the germline V gene. This CDR3 is built from 14 residues. V lost 6 bases, J lost 1 base, and 12 bases lay in between. CDR3 nucleotides: TGCGCCAGCAGGCCCCGTTCGCCGAACACTGAAGCTTTCTTT. This translates into CASRPRSPNTEAFF.

The CDR3 DNA follows: TGTGCCTGGAGTGGGGGCTTCAGAACTGAAGCTTTCTTT. This codes for CAWSGGFRTEAFF. This chain connects TRBV30 to TRBJ1-1; possible D gene TRBD1, 5 bases. The CDR3 is 13 residues long. V was pared by 1 base and J by 5 bases, with 11 bases between. Germline CDR1 and CDR2: GTSNPN and SVGIG (reference sequence).

On this clone: Other DNA sequences in this specimen translate into the identical CDR3. CDR3 sequence: CASSYTRGGGYTF. In DNA, the CDR3 is TGTGCCAGCAGCTACACCAGGGGTGGAGGCTACACCTTC. The chain joins TRBV4-2 to TRBJ1-2; possible D gene TRBD1, 6 bases. The germline V gene has CDR1 LGHNA and CDR2 YNFKEQ. The CDR3 totals 13 residues. V was pared by 5 bases and J by 8 bases, with 15 bases between.